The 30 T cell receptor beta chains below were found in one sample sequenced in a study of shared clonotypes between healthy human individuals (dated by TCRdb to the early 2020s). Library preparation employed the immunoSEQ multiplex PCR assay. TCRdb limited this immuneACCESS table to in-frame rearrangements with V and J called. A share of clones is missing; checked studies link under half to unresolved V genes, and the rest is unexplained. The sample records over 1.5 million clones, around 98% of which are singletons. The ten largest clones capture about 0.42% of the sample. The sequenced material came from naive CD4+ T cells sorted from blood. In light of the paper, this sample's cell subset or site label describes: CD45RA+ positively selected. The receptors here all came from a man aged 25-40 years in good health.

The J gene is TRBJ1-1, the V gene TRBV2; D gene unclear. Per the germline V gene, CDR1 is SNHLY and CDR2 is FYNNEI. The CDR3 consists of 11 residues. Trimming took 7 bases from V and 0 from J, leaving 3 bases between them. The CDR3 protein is CASMLNTEAFF. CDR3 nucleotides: TGTGCCAGCATGTTGAACACTGAAGCTTTCTTT.

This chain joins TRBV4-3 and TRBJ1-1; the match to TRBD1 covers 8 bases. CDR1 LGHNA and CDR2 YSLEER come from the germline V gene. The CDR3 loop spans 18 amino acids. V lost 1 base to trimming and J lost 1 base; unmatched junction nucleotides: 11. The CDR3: CASSQGILTGARNTEAFF. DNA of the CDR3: TGCGCCAGCAGCCAAGGTATACTGACAGGGGCGAGGAACACTGAAGCTTTCTTT.

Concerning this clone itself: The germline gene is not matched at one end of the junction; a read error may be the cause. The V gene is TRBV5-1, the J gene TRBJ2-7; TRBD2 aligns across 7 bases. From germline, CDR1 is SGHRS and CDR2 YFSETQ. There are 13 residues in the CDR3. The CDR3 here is CASSQAPGGDIDF. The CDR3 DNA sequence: TGCGCCAGCAGCCAGGCTCCGGGAGGAGATATCGACTTC.

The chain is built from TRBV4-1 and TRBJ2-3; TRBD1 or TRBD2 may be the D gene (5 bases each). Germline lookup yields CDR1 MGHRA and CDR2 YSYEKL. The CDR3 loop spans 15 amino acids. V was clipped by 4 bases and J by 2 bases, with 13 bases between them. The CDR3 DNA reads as TGCGCCAGCAGCCTCCAGTGGGGGTACACAGATACGCAGTATTTT. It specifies CASSLQWGYTDTQYF.

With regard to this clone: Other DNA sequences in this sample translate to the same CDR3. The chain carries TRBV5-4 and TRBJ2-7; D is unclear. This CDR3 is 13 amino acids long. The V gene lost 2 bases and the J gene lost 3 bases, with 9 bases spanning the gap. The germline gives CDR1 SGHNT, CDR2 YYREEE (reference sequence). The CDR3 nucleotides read TGTGCCAGCAGCTTCGGCAGTAGCTACGAGCAGTACTTC. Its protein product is CASSFGSSYEQYF.

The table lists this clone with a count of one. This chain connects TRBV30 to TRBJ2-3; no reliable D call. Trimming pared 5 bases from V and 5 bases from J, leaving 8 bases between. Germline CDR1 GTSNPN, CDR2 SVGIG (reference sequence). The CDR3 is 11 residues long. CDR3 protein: CAWCTKDTQYF. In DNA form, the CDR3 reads TGTGCCTGGTGCACGAAAGATACGCAGTATTTT.

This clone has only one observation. CDR3 sequence reads: CASRPSGESYNEQFF. Here the CDR3 DNA reads TGTGCCAGCAGACCCAGCGGGGAATCCTACAATGAGCAGTTCTTC. This chain links TRBV6-6 with TRBJ2-1; 7 bases match TRBD2. The germline gives CDR1 MNHNY, CDR2 SVGAGI (reference sequence). Losses at the gene ends were 6 bases for V and 1 base for J; bases not matched to a gene: 6. The CDR3 covers 15 residues.

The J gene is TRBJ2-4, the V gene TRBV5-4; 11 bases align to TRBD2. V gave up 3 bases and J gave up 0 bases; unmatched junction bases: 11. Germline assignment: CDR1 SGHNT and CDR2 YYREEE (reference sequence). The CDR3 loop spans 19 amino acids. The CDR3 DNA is TGTGCCAGCAGCTCCGGCGGGACTAGCGGAGGTATAGCCAAAAACATTCAGTACTTC. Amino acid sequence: CASSSGGTSGGIAKNIQYF.

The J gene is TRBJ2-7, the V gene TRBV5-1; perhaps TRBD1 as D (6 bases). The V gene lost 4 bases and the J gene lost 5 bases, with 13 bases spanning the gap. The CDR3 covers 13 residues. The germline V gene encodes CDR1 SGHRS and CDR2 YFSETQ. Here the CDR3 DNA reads TGCGCCAGCAGCCCAGGGGATCAGCACGAGCAGTACTTC. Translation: CASSPGDQHEQYF.

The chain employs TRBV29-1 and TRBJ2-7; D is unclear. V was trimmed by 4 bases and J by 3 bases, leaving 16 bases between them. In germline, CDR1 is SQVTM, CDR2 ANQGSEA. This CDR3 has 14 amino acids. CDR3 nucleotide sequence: TGCAGCGTTGGCCAACCAAACGGTCGCTACGAGCAGTACTTC. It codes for CSVGQPNGRYEQYF.

The CDR3 DNA reads as TGTGCCCTTGGGGGGGCTGGAAACACCATATATTTT. It codes for CALGGAGNTIYF. The chain is built from TRBV30 and TRBJ1-3, with a tentative D call TRBD1 (5 bases). V lost 8 bases and J lost 2, with 10 bases in between. Germline CDR1 GTSNPN, CDR2 SVGIG (reference sequence). CDR3 length: 12 residues.

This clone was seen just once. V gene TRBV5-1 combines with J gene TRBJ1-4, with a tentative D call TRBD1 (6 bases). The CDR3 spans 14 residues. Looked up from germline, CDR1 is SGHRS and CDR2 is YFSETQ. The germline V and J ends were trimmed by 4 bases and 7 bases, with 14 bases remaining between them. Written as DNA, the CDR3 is TGCGCCAGCAGCCTGGACAGTCTGACTGAAAAACTGTTTTTT. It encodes CASSLDSLTEKLFF.

This chain's CDR3 is CASSYAKTGELFF. CDR3 nucleotide sequence: TGTGCCAGCAGTTACGCCAAAACCGGGGAGCTGTTTTTT. The V and J genes are TRBV6-6 and TRBJ2-2; no firm D call. Trimming shortened V by 2 bases and J by 5 bases, and 6 bases separated the two germline ends. The CDR3 contains 13 residues. Germline CDR1 is MNHNY and CDR2 is SVGAGI (reference sequence).

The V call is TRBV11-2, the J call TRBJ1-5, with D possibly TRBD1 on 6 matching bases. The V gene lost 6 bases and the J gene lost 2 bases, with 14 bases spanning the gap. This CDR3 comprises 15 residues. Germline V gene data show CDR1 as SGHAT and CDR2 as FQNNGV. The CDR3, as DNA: TGTGCCAGCAGTGAACAGGGCGGGCGCAATCAGCCCCAGCATTTT. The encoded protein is CASSEQGGRNQPQHF.

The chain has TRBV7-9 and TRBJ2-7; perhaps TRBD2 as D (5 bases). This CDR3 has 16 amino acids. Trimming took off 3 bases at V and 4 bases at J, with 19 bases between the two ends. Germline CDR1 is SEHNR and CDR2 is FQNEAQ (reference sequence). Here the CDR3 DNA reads TGTGCCAGCAGCTTCCTACCTAGCTATGGCACATACGAGCAGTACTTC. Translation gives CASSFLPSYGTYEQYF. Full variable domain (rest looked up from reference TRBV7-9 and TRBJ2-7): DTGVSQNPRHKITKRGQNVTFRCDPISEHNRLYWYRQTLGQGPEFLTYFQNEAQLEKSRLLSDRFSAERPKGSFSTLEIQRTEQGDSAMYLCASSFLPSYGTYEQYFGPGTRLTVT.

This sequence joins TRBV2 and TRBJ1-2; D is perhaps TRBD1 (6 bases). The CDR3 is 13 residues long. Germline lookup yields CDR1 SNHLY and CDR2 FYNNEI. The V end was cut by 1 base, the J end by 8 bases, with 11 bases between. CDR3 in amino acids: CASSEEGVQGYTF. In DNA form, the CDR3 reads TGTGCCAGCAGTGAAGAGGGGGTTCAAGGCTACACCTTC.

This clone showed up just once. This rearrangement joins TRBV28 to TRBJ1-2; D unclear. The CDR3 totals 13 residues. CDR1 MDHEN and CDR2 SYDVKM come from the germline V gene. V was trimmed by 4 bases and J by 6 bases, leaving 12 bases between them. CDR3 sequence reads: CASSSSRYDGYTF. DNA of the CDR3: TGTGCCAGCAGTTCCTCCCGCTATGATGGCTACACCTTC.

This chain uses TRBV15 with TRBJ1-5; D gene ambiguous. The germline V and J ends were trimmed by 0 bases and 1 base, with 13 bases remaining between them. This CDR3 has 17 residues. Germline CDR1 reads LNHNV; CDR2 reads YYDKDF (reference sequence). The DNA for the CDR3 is TGTGCCACCAGCAGAGATCTGAGGAGCGAGAGCAATCAGCCCCAGCATTTT. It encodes CATSRDLRSESNQPQHF.

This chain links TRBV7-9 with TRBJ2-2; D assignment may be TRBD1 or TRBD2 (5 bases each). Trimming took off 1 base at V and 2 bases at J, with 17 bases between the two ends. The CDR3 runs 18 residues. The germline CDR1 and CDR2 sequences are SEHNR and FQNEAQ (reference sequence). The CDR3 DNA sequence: TGTGCCAGCAGCTTAGGCCTATTTGTGAGGGGAAACACCGGGGAGCTGTTTTTT. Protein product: CASSLGLFVRGNTGELFF.

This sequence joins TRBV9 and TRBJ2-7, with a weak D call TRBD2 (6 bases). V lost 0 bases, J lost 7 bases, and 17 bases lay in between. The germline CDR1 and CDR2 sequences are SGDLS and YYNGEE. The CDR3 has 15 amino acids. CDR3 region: CASSVGGTANGEQYF. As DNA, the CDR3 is TGTGCCAGCAGCGTAGGAGGGACTGCCAATGGAGAGCAGTACTTC.

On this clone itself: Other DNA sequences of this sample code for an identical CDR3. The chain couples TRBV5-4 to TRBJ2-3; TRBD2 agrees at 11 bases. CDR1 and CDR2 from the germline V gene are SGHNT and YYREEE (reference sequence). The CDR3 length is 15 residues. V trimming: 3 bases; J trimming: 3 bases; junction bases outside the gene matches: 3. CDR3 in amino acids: CASSSLAGGTDTQYF. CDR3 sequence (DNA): TGTGCCAGCAGCTCCCTAGCGGGGGGAACAGATACGCAGTATTTT.

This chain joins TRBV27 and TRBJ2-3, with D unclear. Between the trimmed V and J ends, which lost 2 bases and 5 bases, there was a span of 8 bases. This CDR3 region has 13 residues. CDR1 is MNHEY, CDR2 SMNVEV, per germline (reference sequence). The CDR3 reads CASSLLERDTQYF. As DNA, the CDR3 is TGTGCCAGCAGTTTACTTGAAAGAGATACGCAGTATTTT.

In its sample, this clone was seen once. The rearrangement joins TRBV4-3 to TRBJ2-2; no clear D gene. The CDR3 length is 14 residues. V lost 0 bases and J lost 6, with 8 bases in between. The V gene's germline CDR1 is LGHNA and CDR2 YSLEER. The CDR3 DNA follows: TGCGCCAGCAGCCAAGATCACCGTCCCGGGGAGCTGTTTTTT. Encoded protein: CASSQDHRPGELFF.

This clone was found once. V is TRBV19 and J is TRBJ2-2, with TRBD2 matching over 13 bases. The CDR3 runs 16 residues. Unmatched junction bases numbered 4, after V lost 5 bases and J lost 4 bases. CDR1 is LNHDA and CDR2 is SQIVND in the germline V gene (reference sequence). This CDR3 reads CASSGLAGEITGELFF. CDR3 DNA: TGTGCCAGTAGTGGACTAGCGGGAGAGATCACCGGGGAGCTGTTTTTT.

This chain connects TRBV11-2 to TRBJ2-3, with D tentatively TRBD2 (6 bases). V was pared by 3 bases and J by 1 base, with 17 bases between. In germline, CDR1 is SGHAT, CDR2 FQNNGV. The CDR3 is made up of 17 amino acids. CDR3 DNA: TGTGCCAGCAGCTTGTGGGGGGAACTGCGAGGCACAGATACGCAGTATTTT. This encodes CASSLWGELRGTDTQYF.

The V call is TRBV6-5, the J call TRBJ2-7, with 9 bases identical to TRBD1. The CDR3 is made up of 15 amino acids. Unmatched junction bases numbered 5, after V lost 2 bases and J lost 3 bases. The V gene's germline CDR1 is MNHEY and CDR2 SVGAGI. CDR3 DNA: TGTGCCAGCAGTTACAACGGACAGGGGCACTACGAGCAGTACTTC. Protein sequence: CASSYNGQGHYEQYF.

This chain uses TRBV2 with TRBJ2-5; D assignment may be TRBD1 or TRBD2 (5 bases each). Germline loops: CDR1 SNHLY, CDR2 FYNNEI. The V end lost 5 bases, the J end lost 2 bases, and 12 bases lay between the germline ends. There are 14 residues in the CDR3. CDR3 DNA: TGTGCCAGCAGTAGTCAGGGACCTCAAGAGACCCAGTACTTC. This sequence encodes CASSSQGPQETQYF.

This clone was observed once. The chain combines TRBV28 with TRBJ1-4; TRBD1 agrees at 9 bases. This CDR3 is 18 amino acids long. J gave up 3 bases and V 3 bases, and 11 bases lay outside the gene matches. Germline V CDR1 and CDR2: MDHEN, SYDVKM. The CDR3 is CASSFTGTGSFSNEKLFF. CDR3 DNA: TGTGCCAGCAGTTTTACCGGGACAGGGAGTTTCTCTAATGAAAAACTGTTTTTT.

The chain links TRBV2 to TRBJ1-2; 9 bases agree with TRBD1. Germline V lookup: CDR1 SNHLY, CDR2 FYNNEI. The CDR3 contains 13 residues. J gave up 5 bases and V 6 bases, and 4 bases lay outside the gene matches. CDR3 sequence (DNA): TGTGCCAGCAGCGATGGACAGGGGTATGGCTACACCTTC. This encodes CASSDGQGYGYTF.

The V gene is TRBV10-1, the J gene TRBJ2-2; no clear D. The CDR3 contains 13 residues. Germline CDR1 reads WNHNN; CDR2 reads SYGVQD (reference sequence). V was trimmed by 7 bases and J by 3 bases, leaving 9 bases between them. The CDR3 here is CASTPSDTGELFF. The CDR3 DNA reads TGCGCCAGCACCCCTTCGGACACCGGGGAGCTGTTTTTT.